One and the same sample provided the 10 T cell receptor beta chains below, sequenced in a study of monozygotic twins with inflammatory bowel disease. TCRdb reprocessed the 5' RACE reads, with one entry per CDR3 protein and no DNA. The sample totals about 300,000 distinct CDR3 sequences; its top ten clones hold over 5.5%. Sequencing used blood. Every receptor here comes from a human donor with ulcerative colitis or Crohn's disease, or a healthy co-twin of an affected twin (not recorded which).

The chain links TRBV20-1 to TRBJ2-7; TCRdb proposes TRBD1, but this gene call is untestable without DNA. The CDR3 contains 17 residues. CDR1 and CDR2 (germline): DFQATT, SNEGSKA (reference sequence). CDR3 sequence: CSARDSRGQGNLYEQYF.

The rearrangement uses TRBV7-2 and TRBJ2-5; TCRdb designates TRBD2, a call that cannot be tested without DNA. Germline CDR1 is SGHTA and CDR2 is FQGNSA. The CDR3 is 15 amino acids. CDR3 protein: CASSLGGGYQETQYF.

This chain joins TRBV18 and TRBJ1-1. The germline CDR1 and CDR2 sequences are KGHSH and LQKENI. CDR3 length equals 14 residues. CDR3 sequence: CDSSPRRENTEACF. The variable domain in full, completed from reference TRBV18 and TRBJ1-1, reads NAGVMQNPRHLVRRRGQEARLRCSPMKGHSHVYWYRQLPEEGLKFMVYLQKENIIDESGMPKERFSAEFPKEGPSILRIQQVVRGDSAAYFCDSSPRRENTEACFGQGTRLTVV.

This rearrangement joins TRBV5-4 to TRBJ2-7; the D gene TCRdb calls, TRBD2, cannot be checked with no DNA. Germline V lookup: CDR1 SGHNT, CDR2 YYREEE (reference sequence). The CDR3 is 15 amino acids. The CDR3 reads CDSSPRGASSYEQYF.

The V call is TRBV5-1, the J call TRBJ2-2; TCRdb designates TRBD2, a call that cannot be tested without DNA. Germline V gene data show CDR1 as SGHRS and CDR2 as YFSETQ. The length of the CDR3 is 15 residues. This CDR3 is CASSLDRALTGELFF.

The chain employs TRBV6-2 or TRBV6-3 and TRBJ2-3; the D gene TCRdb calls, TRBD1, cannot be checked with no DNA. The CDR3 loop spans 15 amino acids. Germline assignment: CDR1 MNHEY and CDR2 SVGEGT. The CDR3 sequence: CASSARGTGTDTQYF.

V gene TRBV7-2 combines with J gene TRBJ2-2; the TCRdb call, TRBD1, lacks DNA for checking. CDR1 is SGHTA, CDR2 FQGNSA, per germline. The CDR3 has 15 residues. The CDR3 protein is CASSLDRGYTGELFF.

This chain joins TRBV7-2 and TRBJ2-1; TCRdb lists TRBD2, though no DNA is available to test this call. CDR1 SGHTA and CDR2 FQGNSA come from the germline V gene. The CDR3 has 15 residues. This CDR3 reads CASSRSGSGHNEQFF.

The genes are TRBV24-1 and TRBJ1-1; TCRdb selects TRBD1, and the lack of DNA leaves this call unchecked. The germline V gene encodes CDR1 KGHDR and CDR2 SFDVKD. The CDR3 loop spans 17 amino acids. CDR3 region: CATSDAADRGGNTEAFF.

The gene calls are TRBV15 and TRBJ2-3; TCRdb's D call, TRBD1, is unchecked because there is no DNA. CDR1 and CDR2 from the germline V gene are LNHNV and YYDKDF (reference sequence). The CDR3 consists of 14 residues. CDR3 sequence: CATSITGGADTQYF.